This T cell receptor beta chain was captured in a study of blood T cells in healthy people across ages. Study-level background: About one barcoded beta molecule per two T cells came from capture by template switching. Broader study findings: Expanded clonotype shifts may have been confounded, as the donors had an unknown CMV status.

Regarding this clonotype: Its antigen is unknown.

The second PCR ran about 6 to 11 cycles with a sample-barcoded 5' primer and J-beta primers. A single record per CDR3 protein comes from TCRdb applying MiXCR to the 5' RACE reads. The data contain 600,000 to 850,000 distinct CDR3 sequences, about 42% of them singletons. The germline CDR1 and CDR2 sequences are MNHEY and SMNVEV (reference sequence). The germline V and J ends were trimmed by 3 bases and 1 base, with 9 bases remaining between them. The CDR3 is made up of 14 amino acids. Each of the donors had roughly 9.4 milliliters of peripheral blood drawn into EDTA-treated Vacutainer tubes. The sample was blood. This TCR came from a woman in her fifties or sixties in good health. V gene TRBV27 combines with J gene TRBJ2-5; D gene ambiguous. CDR3 in DNA: TGTGCCAGCAGTTTCAAGCGTACCCAAGAGACCCAGTACTTC. It translates to CASSFKRTQETQYF.